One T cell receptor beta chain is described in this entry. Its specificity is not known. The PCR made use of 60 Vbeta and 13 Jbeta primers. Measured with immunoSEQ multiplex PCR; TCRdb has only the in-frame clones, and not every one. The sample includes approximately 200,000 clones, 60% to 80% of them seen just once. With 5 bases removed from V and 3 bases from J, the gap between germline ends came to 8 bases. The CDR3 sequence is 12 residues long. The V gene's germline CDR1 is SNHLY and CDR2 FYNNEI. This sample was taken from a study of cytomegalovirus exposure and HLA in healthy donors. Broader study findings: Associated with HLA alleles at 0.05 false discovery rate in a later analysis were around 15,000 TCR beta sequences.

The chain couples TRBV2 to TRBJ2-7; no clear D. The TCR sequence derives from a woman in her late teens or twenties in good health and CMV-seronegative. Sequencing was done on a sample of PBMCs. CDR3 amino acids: CASSRYSYEQYF. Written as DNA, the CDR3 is TGTGCCAGCAGTCGTTACAGCTACGAGCAGTACTTC.